A single TCR beta chain is shown here with its context. The assay was immunoSEQ multiplex PCR, and TCRdb's table has in-frame clones only and misses some. Of 200,000 to 250,000 clones in the sample, about 91% were seen once. CDR1 is GTSNPN and CDR2 is SVGIG in the germline V gene (reference sequence). This CDR3 is 13 amino acids long. Trimming removed 0 bases from V and 2 bases from J, with 8 bases in between. The entry originates in a study of blood T cell repertoires in COVID-19. Study summary: From the United States, Italy and Spain came samples of acute and convalescent COVID-19. T cells, B-cell-depleted T cells, or PBMCs supplied cDNA or gDNA.

V and J are TRBV30 and TRBJ2-7; D perhaps matches TRBD1 (5 bases). This receptor was obtained from a man between 18 and 29 years old with active or convalescent COVID-19. Sequenced material: peripheral blood. CDR3: CAWSVAGPYEQYF. DNA for the CDR3: TGTGCCTGGAGTGTAGCAGGGCCCTACGAGCAGTACTTC. Full variable domain (missing parts from reference TRBV30 and TRBJ2-7): SQTIHQWPATLVQPVGSPLSLECTVEGTSNPNLYWYRQAAGRGLQLLFYSVGIGQISSEVPQNLSASRPQDRQFILSSKKLLLSDSGFYLCAWSVAGPYEQYFGPGTRLTVT.